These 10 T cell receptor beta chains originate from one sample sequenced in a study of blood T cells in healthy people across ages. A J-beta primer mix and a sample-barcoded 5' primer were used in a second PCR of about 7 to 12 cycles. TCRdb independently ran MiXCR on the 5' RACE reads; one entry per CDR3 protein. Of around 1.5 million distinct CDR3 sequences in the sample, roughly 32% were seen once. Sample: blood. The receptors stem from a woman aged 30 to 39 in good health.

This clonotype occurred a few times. In DNA form, the CDR3 reads TGCAGTGCTAGCCGACTAGCGGGAGAGTGGGCGGCAGATACGCAGTATTTT. Translated, it gives CSASRLAGEWAADTQYF. This chain links TRBV20-1 with TRBJ2-3; TRBD2 matches at 12 bases. The CDR3 is 17 amino acids. V shed 3 bases, J shed 4 bases, and the junction held 11 bases outside the gene matches. The V gene's germline CDR1 is DFQATT and CDR2 SNEGSKA (reference sequence).

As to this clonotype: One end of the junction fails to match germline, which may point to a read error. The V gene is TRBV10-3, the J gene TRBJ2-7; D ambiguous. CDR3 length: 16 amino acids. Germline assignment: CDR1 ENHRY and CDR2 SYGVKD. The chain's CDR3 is CAVSESLGRSAYEQYF. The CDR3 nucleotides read TGTGCCGTCAGTGAGTCGTTGGGCAGGTCAGCCTACGAGCAGTACTTC.

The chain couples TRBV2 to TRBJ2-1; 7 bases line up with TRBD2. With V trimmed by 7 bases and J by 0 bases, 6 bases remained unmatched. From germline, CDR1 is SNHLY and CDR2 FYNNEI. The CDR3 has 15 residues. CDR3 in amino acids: CASKREGVSYNEQFF. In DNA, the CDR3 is TGTGCCAGCAAAAGGGAGGGAGTCTCCTACAATGAGCAGTTCTTC.

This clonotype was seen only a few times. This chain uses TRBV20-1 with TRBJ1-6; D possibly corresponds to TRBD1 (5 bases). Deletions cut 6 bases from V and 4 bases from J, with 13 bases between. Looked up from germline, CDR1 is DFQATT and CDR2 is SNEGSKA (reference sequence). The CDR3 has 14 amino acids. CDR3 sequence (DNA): TGCAGTGCCCCAGGGCAGGGATATAATTCACCCCTCCACTTT. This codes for CSAPGQGYNSPLHF.

The CDR3 sequence: CASSSQTYLDEQFF. The CDR3, as DNA: TGTGCCAGCAGTTCTCAGACATACCTTGATGAGCAGTTCTTC. This chain links TRBV12-3 or TRBV12-4 with TRBJ2-1, with unresolved D. This CDR3 region has 14 residues. Trimming shortened V by 4 bases and J by 8 bases, and 15 bases separated the two germline ends.

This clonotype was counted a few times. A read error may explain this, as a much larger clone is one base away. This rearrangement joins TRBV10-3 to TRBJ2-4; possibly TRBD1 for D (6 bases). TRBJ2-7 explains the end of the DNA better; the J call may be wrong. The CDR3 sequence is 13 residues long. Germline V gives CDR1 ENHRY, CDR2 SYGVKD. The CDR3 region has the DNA TGTGCCATCAGGGAAGGGACAAAATACGAGCAGTACTTC. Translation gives CAIREGTKYEQYF.

The CDR3 protein is CASRERGTDTQYF. As DNA, the CDR3 is TGTGCCAGCCGGGAGCGGGGGACAGATACGCAGTATTTT. The J gene is TRBJ2-3, the V gene TRBV2; TRBD2 matches at 8 bases. The germline CDR1 and CDR2 sequences are SNHLY and FYNNEI. The J segment lost 3 bases and the V segment lost 8 bases, leaving 4 bases of the junction unmatched. The CDR3 sequence is 13 residues long. The variable domain in full, completed from reference TRBV2 and TRBJ2-3, reads EPEVTQTPSHQVTQMGQEVILRCVPISNHLYFYWYRQILGQKVEFLVSFYNNEISEKSEIFDDQFSVERPDGSNFTLKIRSTKLEDSAMYFCASRERGTDTQYFGPGTRLTVL.

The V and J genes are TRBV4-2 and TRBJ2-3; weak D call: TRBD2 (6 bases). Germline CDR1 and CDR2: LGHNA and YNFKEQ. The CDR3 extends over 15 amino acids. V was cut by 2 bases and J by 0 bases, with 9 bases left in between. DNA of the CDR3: TGTGCCAGCAGCCAACGCGGGATTAGCACAGATACGCAGTATTTT. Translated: CASSQRGISTDTQYF.

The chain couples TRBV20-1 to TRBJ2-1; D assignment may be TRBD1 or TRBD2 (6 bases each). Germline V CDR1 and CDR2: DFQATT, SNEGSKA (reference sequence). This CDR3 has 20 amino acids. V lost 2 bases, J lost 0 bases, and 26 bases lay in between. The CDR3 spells CSARLSPAGQRLGSYNEQFF. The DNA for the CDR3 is TGCAGTGCTAGACTCTCTCCCGCGGGACAACGGTTAGGCTCCTACAATGAGCAGTTCTTC.

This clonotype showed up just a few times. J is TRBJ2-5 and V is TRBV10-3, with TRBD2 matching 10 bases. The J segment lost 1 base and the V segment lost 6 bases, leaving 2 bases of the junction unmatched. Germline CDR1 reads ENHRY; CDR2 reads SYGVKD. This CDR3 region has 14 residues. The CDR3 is CAIRPSGGQETQYF. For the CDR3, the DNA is TGTGCCATCAGGCCTAGCGGGGGCCAAGAGACCCAGTACTTC.